These 4 T cell receptor beta chains originate from one sample sequenced in a study of CD8+CD57+ T cells in acquired aplastic anemia. The study profiled TCR beta VDJ and CDR3 using genomic DNA as template. TCRdb itself ran the reads through MiXCR, one entry per CDR3 protein. The sample shows about 180,000 distinct CDR3 sequences, less than 50% of them seen only once. It was patients with CD8+CD57+ cell expansion by flow cytometry who were chosen for sequencing. The sample was sorted CD4+, CD8+, or CD8+CD57+ T cells (not recorded which) from PBMCs. These receptors were obtained from a human donor with aplastic anemia.

This clonotype occurred many times. The CDR3 sequence is CASSSASVRNTEAFF. The CDR3 bases are TGTGCCAGCAGCTCGGCATCTGTACGGAACACTGAAGCTTTCTTT. The chain joins TRBV7-9 to TRBJ1-1; D unresolved. The CDR3 is 15 residues long. The V end lost 4 bases, the J end lost 1 base, and 13 bases lay between the germline ends. Germline loops: CDR1 SEHNR, CDR2 FQNEAQ (reference sequence).

This clonotype was counted at least ten times. The V call is TRBV11-2, the J call TRBJ1-2, with D possibly TRBD1 on 5 matching bases. The CDR3 is 16 residues long. Germline CDR1 is SGHAT and CDR2 is FQNNGV. V dropped 4 bases and J dropped 2 bases, with 17 bases sitting between them. CDR3 sequence (DNA): TGTGCCAGCAGCTCCTCGCAGGGAGCCCTAAACTATGGCTACACCTTC. Residues: CASSSSQGALNYGYTF.

This clonotype was picked up a small number of times. Here the CDR3 reads CATSRREYSQPQHF. CDR3 nucleotides: TGTGCCACCAGCAGGCGGGAGTACAGTCAGCCCCAGCATTTT. The chain joins TRBV15 to TRBJ1-5; D is unclear. Germline V CDR1 and CDR2: LNHNV, YYDKDF (reference sequence). V lost 3 bases, J lost 6 bases, and 12 bases lay in between. This CDR3 has 14 amino acids.

V usage is TRBV2 and J usage is TRBJ2-1; the D call may be TRBD1 or TRBD2 (6 bases each). Trimming removed 9 bases at V and 4 bases at J, with 13 bases between. CDR1 SNHLY and CDR2 FYNNEI come from the germline V gene. The CDR3 loop spans 13 amino acids. The CDR3 loop is CASKRGGYNEQFF. In DNA, the CDR3 is TGTGCCAGTAAAAGAGGGGGGTACAATGAGCAGTTCTTC.